The clone carrying this T cell receptor beta chain showed up just a few times. TCRdb reprocessed the RT-PCR reads with MiXCR, giving one entry per CDR3 protein. In the table there are some 600,000 distinct CDR3 sequences, 13% to 15% of which are singletons. The V end lost 3 bases, the J end lost 6 bases, and 8 bases lay between the germline ends. Germline V lookup: CDR1 SQVTM, CDR2 ANQGSEA. The CDR3 is made up of 12 amino acids. This entry comes from a study of response to subunit inactivated influenza vaccine. The clonotype originates from a man in his forties or fifties who received an inactivated influenza vaccine. The chain combines TRBV29-1 with TRBJ2-2; D unresolved. The sample consisted of PBMCs from blood, taken less than 15 days before vaccination. CDR3 DNA: TGCAGCGTTGACGGGCCGGCCGGGGAGCTGTTTTTT. It is translated as CSVDGPAGELFF.